These 16 T cell receptor beta chains originate from one sample sequenced in a study of OX40 agonist ivuxolimab in advanced cancers. Repertoires were generated with immunoSEQ multiplex PCR, while TCRdb's copy carries only in-frame clones and drops some. Found here are tens of thousands of clones, around nine tenths of them singletons; the top ten hold 2.6%. The sample consisted of CD4+ or CD8+ T cells sorted from blood, taken in a trial of the OX40 agonist ivuxolimab. All receptors derive from an adult with an advanced solid tumor such as melanoma, head and neck, liver or kidney cancer.

V and J are TRBV29-1 and TRBJ2-1; TRBD2 matches at 7 bases. V dropped 0 bases and J dropped 6; count of bases not matched to a gene: 11. The CDR3 spans 16 residues. Germline CDR1 SQVTM, CDR2 ANQGSEA. The CDR3 DNA reads TGCAGCGTTGAAGAGACTAGCCCGTCGACTGCCAATGAGCAGTTCTTC. It is translated as CSVEETSPSTANEQFF.

The chain couples TRBV30 to TRBJ1-5, with D unclear. The V end was cut by 0 bases, the J end by 4 bases, with 7 bases between. This CDR3 is built from 13 residues. The germline V gene encodes CDR1 GTSNPN and CDR2 SVGIG (reference sequence). The CDR3 sequence is CAWSVGENQPQHF. Here the CDR3 DNA reads TGTGCCTGGAGTGTAGGCGAGAATCAGCCCCAGCATTTT.

The chain combines TRBV28 with TRBJ2-7, with 9 nucleotides matching TRBD1. Germline V gene lookup returns CDR1 MDHEN and CDR2 SYDVKM. J gave up 3 bases and V 5 bases, and 11 bases lay outside the gene matches. The CDR3 spans 16 residues. Here the CDR3 DNA reads TGTGCCAGCAGTCCGTCTTTAGGACAGGGGAGCTACGAGCAGTACTTC. Protein: CASSPSLGQGSYEQYF. Drawing the rest from reference TRBV28 and TRBJ2-7, the complete variable domain is DVKVTQSSRYLVKRTGEKVFLECVQDMDHENMFWYRQDPGLGLRLIYFSYDVKMKEKGDIPEGYSVSREKKERFSLILESASTNQTSMYLCASSPSLGQGSYEQYFGPGTRLTVT.

About this clone itself: The junction departs from the called germline gene at one end, perhaps through a read error. V usage is TRBV7-7 and J usage is TRBJ2-3, with 9 positions matching TRBD2. CDR3 length: 15 amino acids. The germline CDR1 and CDR2 sequences are SSHAT and FNYEAQ (reference sequence). This CDR3 reads CASSQNSGRTDTQYF. Here the CDR3 DNA reads TGTGCTAGCAGCCAGAACAGCGGGAGGACAGATACGCAGTATTTT.

The chain has TRBV5-1 and TRBJ1-1; 7 bases are shared with TRBD1. The CDR3 extends over 14 amino acids. V dropped 5 bases and J dropped 6; count of bases not matched to a gene: 10. Germline CDR1 reads SGHRS; CDR2 reads YFSETQ. Here the CDR3 reads CASRGTVSLAEAFF. The DNA of the CDR3 is TGCGCCAGCAGAGGGACAGTGAGTTTGGCTGAAGCTTTCTTT.

This clone came up once. The chain couples TRBV11-2 to TRBJ2-1, with unresolved D. The CDR3 runs 15 residues. Deletions cut 1 base from V and 8 bases from J, with 15 bases between. Per germline, CDR1 SGHAT and CDR2 FQNNGV. DNA for the CDR3: TGTGCCAGCAGCTTAGGATCCTCCCGGTCAGATGAGCAGTTCTTC. Translating it yields CASSLGSSRSDEQFF.

V is TRBV5-1 and J is TRBJ1-1; D remains unclear. The CDR3 covers 14 residues. Germline V CDR1 and CDR2: SGHRS, YFSETQ. V was clipped by 6 bases and J by 2 bases, with 14 bases between them. DNA for the CDR3: TGCGCCAGCACCCTGGGGAGGGCTAACACTGAAGCTTTCTTT. It translates to CASTLGRANTEAFF.

This chain uses TRBV2 with TRBJ2-3; D is ambiguous. CDR1 and CDR2 from the germline V gene are SNHLY and FYNNEI. V gave up 6 bases and J gave up 11 bases, with 27 bases separating them. The CDR3 extends over 16 amino acids. The CDR3 bases are TGTGCCAGCAGGAGAGAGGCAGCGAGCCCAACCGAGAAGCAGTATTTT. This sequence encodes CASRREAASPTEKQYF.

This clone was observed a single time. The V gene is TRBV5-1, the J gene TRBJ2-1; 8 nucleotides match TRBD1. The ends lost 4 bases at V and 5 bases at J; junction bases unmatched: 11. The CDR3 length is 16 residues. CDR1 is SGHRS, CDR2 YFSETQ, per germline. The CDR3 DNA reads TGCGCCAGCAGCGCCTTCCCGGGACAGGAACACAATGAGCAGTTCTTC. It codes for CASSAFPGQEHNEQFF.

The chain uses TRBV11-1 and TRBJ2-1; 8 nucleotides match TRBD2. Germline CDR1 and CDR2: SGHAT and FQDESV (reference sequence). There are 15 residues in the CDR3. Trimming cost V 7 bases and J 7 bases; bases outside gene matches: 12. CDR3 residues: CASTHWAGGPNEQFF. In nucleotides, the CDR3 is TGTGCCAGCACCCATTGGGCGGGAGGCCCTAATGAGCAGTTCTTC. Full variable domain (remainder filled in from reference TRBV11-1 and TRBJ2-1): EAEVAQSPRYKITEKSQAVAFWCDPISGHATLYWYRQILGQGPELLVQFQDESVVDDSQLPKDRFSAERLKGVDSTLKIQPAELGDSAMYLCASTHWAGGPNEQFFGPGTRLTVL.

The CDR3 reads CASSSRTGSGYNEQFF. The CDR3 DNA reads as TGCGCCAGCAGCTCCCGGACAGGGTCGGGATACAATGAGCAGTTCTTC. This chain joins TRBV5-1 and TRBJ2-1; TRBD1 matches at 8 bases. The germline gives CDR1 SGHRS, CDR2 YFSETQ. This CDR3 has 16 amino acids. The V gene end was trimmed by 3 bases and the J gene end by 4 bases; junction bases not matched to a gene: 9.

The chain carries TRBV14 and TRBJ2-1; TRBD2 aligns across 7 bases. The germline V gene has CDR1 SGHDN and CDR2 FVKESK. The CDR3 covers 13 residues. V gave up 8 bases and J gave up 7 bases; unmatched junction bases: 8. The CDR3 loop is CASSGLGGNEQFF. The CDR3 DNA reads as TGTGCCAGCTCCGGACTGGGGGGGAATGAGCAGTTCTTC. The complete variable domain, with remaining parts taken from reference TRBV14 and TRBJ2-1, reads EAGVTQFPSHSVIEKGQTVTLRCDPISGHDNLYWYRRVMGKEIKFLLHFVKESKQDESGMPNNRFLAERTGGTYSTLKVQPAELEDSGVYFCASSGLGGNEQFFGPGTRLTVL.

The gene calls are TRBV2 and TRBJ2-6; D gene ambiguous. The CDR3 is 16 amino acids. V lost 4 bases and J 0 bases, leaving 10 bases between the germline ends. Germline-derived CDR1 and CDR2 are SNHLY and FYNNEI. CDR3 protein: CASSGGSSSGANVLTF. CDR3 coding DNA: TGTGCCAGCAGTGGGGGTTCAAGCTCTGGGGCCAACGTCCTGACTTTC.

This clone was observed a single time. V and J are TRBV7-9 and TRBJ2-5; 10 nucleotides match TRBD2. V lost 5 bases, J lost 5 bases, and 11 bases stayed unmatched. In germline, CDR1 is SEHNR, CDR2 FQNEAQ (reference sequence). This CDR3 region has 16 residues. Here the CDR3 reads CASSPGVAGGAETQYF. In nucleotides, the CDR3 is TGTGCCAGCAGCCCGGGGGTAGCGGGAGGTGCCGAGACCCAGTACTTC.

As concerns this clone: The junction differs from germline at one of its ends, possibly a read error. This chain connects TRBV10-3 to TRBJ2-6; TRBD1 aligns across 7 bases. This CDR3 region has 16 residues. CDR1 and CDR2 (germline): ENHRY, SYGVKD. CDR3 in amino acids: CAISGQDRAGVNVLTF. The CDR3 DNA follows: TGTGCCATCAGTGGACAAGACAGGGCAGGGGTCAACGTCCTGACTTTC.

The chain recombines TRBV4-1 with TRBJ2-2; the D gene is possibly TRBD1 (6 bases). The CDR3 is 16 amino acids. Trimming removed 1 base from V and 1 base from J, with 10 bases in between. Germline loops: CDR1 MGHRA, CDR2 YSYEKL. CDR3 residues: CASSQGGGKNTGELFF. As DNA, the CDR3 is TGCGCCAGCAGCCAAGGAGGGGGAAAGAACACCGGGGAGCTGTTTTTT.